These 27 T cell receptor beta chains were all obtained from the same sample, sequenced in a study of T cell changes during pregnancy in multiple sclerosis. Assay: immunoSEQ multiplex PCR; the TCRdb copy retains only in-frame clones and omits some. Of 40,000 to 50,000 clones listed, less than 95% are singletons. This specimen was CD8+ T cells from peripheral blood mononuclear cells, taken in the first trimester of pregnancy. These receptors originate from a female donor with multiple sclerosis, enrolled in a pregnancy study.

The chain joins TRBV7-9 to TRBJ1-5; D not certain. This CDR3 region has 14 residues. CDR1 and CDR2 from the germline V gene are SEHNR and FQNEAQ (reference sequence). Trimming stripped 5 bases from V and 3 bases from J, with 11 bases between. CDR3 residues: CASSLGWANQPQHF. CDR3 DNA sequence: TGTGCCAGCAGCCTAGGCTGGGCCAATCAGCCCCAGCATTTT.

The chain is built from TRBV4-1 and TRBJ2-1, with 11 bases identical to TRBD2. The J segment lost 6 bases and the V segment lost 0 bases, leaving 4 bases of the junction unmatched. Germline CDR1 and CDR2: MGHRA and YSYEKL. The CDR3 has 16 residues. CDR3 protein: CASSQEGLAGGNEQFF. In DNA form, the CDR3 reads TGCGCCAGCAGCCAAGAAGGCCTAGCGGGAGGCAATGAGCAGTTCTTC.

This rearrangement joins TRBV30 to TRBJ2-5, with 8 bases fitting TRBD2. V was pared by 0 bases and J by 3 bases, with 6 bases of the junction left unmatched. Germline CDR1 is GTSNPN and CDR2 is SVGIG (reference sequence). The CDR3 sequence is 15 residues long. CDR3 protein: CAWSVGLAGKETQYF. In DNA, the CDR3 is TGTGCCTGGAGTGTAGGTCTAGCGGGCAAAGAGACCCAGTACTTC.

This chain connects TRBV6-1 to TRBJ2-7; D perhaps matches TRBD1 (5 bases). Germline V CDR1 and CDR2: MNHNS, SASEGT. The CDR3 covers 19 residues. V lost 0 bases and J lost 4, with 25 bases in between. CDR3 protein: CASSEALAGRGAPGYEQYF. CDR3 coding DNA: TGTGCCAGCAGTGAAGCCCTCGCCGGAAGGGGCGCCCCGGGTTACGAGCAGTACTTC.

The chain links TRBV5-1 to TRBJ2-7, with 8 bases identical to TRBD1. In germline, CDR1 is SGHRS, CDR2 YFSETQ. J lost 4 bases, V lost 0 bases, and 9 bases had no gene match. This CDR3 is 16 amino acids long. The CDR3 spells CASSLAIGQGSYEQYF. The DNA for the CDR3 is TGCGCCAGCAGCTTGGCCATCGGACAGGGATCATACGAGCAGTACTTC.

CDR3 DNA: TGTGCCAGTACTCTAGCGGGAGGTCCCTACAATGAGCAGTTCTTC. Its protein is CASTLAGGPYNEQFF. The chain employs TRBV19 and TRBJ2-1, with 11 positions matching TRBD2. The CDR3 totals 15 residues. After removal of 7 bases from V and 2 bases from J, the junction contained 4 bases not matched to a gene. CDR1 and CDR2 (germline): LNHDA, SQIVND (reference sequence).

The rearrangement links TRBV9 to TRBJ2-1; tentative D call: TRBD2 (5 bases). The CDR3 is 14 residues long. CDR1 is SGDLS and CDR2 is YYNGEE in the germline V gene. The germline V and J ends were trimmed by 5 bases and 1 base, with 10 bases remaining between them. The CDR3 DNA sequence: TGTGCCAGCAGTGGTCGGGGTTCCTACAATGAGCAGTTCTTC. As protein: CASSGRGSYNEQFF.

The chain employs TRBV4-1 and TRBJ1-1; TRBD1 is a possible D gene (5 bases). CDR3 length: 15 residues. Trimming stripped 1 base from V and 2 bases from J, with 11 bases between. CDR1 is MGHRA, CDR2 YSYEKL, per germline. The CDR3 region is CASSQAVTANTEAFF. In DNA form, the CDR3 reads TGCGCCAGCAGCCAAGCCGTGACAGCCAACACTGAAGCTTTCTTT.

The chain couples TRBV30 to TRBJ1-4, with unresolved D. In germline, CDR1 is GTSNPN, CDR2 SVGIG (reference sequence). This CDR3 contains 12 residues. V shed 2 bases and J shed 11 bases, with 12 bases lying between them. This chain's CDR3 is CAWSWAVQKLFF. As DNA, the CDR3 is TGTGCCTGGAGTTGGGCCGTCCAGAAACTGTTTTTT. Together with reference TRBV30 and TRBJ1-4, the CDR3 gives the full variable domain: SQTIHQWPATLVQPVGSPLSLECTVEGTSNPNLYWYRQAAGRGLQLLFYSVGIGQISSEVPQNLSASRPQDRQFILSSKKLLLSDSGFYLCAWSWAVQKLFFGSGTQLSVL.

This clone was observed once. The chain carries TRBV19 and TRBJ1-2; D uncertain. Germline lookup yields CDR1 LNHDA and CDR2 SQIVND (reference sequence). V lost 3 bases and J 6 bases, leaving 17 bases between the germline ends. The CDR3 loop spans 15 amino acids. Written as DNA, the CDR3 is TGTGCCAGTAGTATTATGCTCGATTCGAGGGATGGCTACACCTTC. It encodes CASSIMLDSRDGYTF.

The chain carries TRBV11-1 and TRBJ2-1; D might be TRBD2 (5 bases). The CDR3 covers 15 residues. Per the germline V gene, CDR1 is SGHAT and CDR2 is FQDESV (reference sequence). V was pared by 4 bases and J by 8 bases, with 18 bases between. The CDR3 sequence is CASSSRGWEVDEQFF. CDR3 in DNA: TGTGCCAGCAGCTCGAGAGGGTGGGAAGTGGATGAGCAGTTCTTC.

The chain recombines TRBV7-9 with TRBJ2-6, with D tentatively TRBD1 (5 bases). V was trimmed by 5 bases and J by 0 bases, leaving 20 bases between them. The CDR3 totals 19 residues. Per the germline V gene, CDR1 is SEHNR and CDR2 is FQNEAQ (reference sequence). The CDR3, as DNA: TGTGCCAGCAGCGAAAATCAGGGCCGCACTATCTCTGGGGCCAACGTCCTGACTTTC. Translated, it gives CASSENQGRTISGANVLTF.

The chain's CDR3 is CASSSGYNYGYTF. The CDR3 DNA reads TGTGCCAGTAGTAGCGGTTATAACTATGGCTACACCTTC. The gene calls are TRBV19 and TRBJ1-2; the D is unclear. This CDR3 has 13 amino acids. Trimming took off 4 bases at V and 1 base at J, with 7 bases between the two ends. CDR1 LNHDA and CDR2 SQIVND come from the germline V gene (reference sequence).

The chain links TRBV10-3 to TRBJ1-5; D remains ambiguous. This CDR3 contains 11 residues. Germline V CDR1 and CDR2: ENHRY, SYGVKD. Trimming cost V 11 bases and J 9 bases, with 14 bases left between them. The CDR3 nucleotides are TGTGCCGCAGGCCTTTCCTGGCCCCAGCATTTT. Translating gives CAAGLSWPQHF.

J is TRBJ1-5 and V is TRBV27, with TRBD1 matching 8 bases. The V gene end was trimmed by 6 bases and the J gene end by 7 bases; junction bases not matched to a gene: 5. CDR1 is MNHEY and CDR2 is SMNVEV in the germline V gene (reference sequence). The CDR3 totals 13 residues. DNA for the CDR3: TGTGCCAGCAGCCACGGGGACAGGCAGCCCCAGCATTTT. Translated: CASSHGDRQPQHF.

The chain links TRBV19 to TRBJ2-7; no reliable D call. Trimming took off 1 base at V and 0 bases at J, with 7 bases between the two ends. CDR1 and CDR2 (germline): LNHDA, SQIVND (reference sequence). The CDR3 has 14 amino acids. This CDR3 reads CASSIGDNSYEQYF. In DNA, the CDR3 is TGTGCCAGTAGTATAGGCGACAACTCCTACGAGCAGTACTTC. Using reference TRBV19 and TRBJ2-7 for the parts outside the CDR3, the full variable domain is DGGITQSPKYLFRKEGQNVTLSCEQNLNHDAMYWYRQDPGQGLRLIYYSQIVNDFQKGDIAEGYSVSREKKESFPLTVTSAQKNPTAFYLCASSIGDNSYEQYFGPGTRLTVT.

This chain links TRBV9 with TRBJ1-2, with D maybe TRBD1 (5 bases). CDR3 length equals 18 residues. Trimming removed 0 bases from V and 1 base from J, with 19 bases in between. Germline CDR1 and CDR2: SGDLS and YYNGEE. CDR3 loop: CASSVGQIVISDNYGYTF. The CDR3 DNA follows: TGTGCCAGCAGCGTAGGACAGATTGTCATATCAGATAACTATGGCTACACCTTC.

The V gene is TRBV7-2, the J gene TRBJ2-1, with D possibly matching TRBD2 (5 bases). The germline CDR1 and CDR2 sequences are SGHTA and FQGNSA. V lost 5 bases, J lost 6 bases, and 8 bases lay in between. The CDR3 is made up of 12 amino acids. The CDR3 sequence is CASSLEGNEQFF. CDR3 nucleotide sequence: TGTGCCAGCAGCCTCGAGGGCAATGAGCAGTTCTTC.

CDR3: CASSHGLAGGKTGELFF. The DNA for the CDR3 is TGCGCCAGCAGCCACGGACTAGCGGGGGGGAAAACCGGGGAGCTGTTTTTT. This chain links TRBV4-3 with TRBJ2-2; 15 nucleotides agree with TRBD2. Per germline, CDR1 LGHNA and CDR2 YSLEER. V lost 3 bases, J lost 5 bases, and 4 bases stayed unmatched. The CDR3 consists of 17 residues.

The V gene is TRBV5-4, the J gene TRBJ1-2; possible D gene TRBD1, 6 bases. The CDR3 contains 15 residues. Germline CDR1 SGHNT, CDR2 YYREEE (reference sequence). V lost 6 bases to trimming and J lost 2 bases, with 17 bases between them. The CDR3 loop is CASKGENSDNYGYTF. The CDR3 region has the DNA TGTGCCAGCAAGGGGGAGAATTCAGACAACTATGGCTACACCTTC.

This sequence joins TRBV27 and TRBJ2-1; D perhaps matches TRBD2 (5 bases). The length of the CDR3 is 15 residues. Between the trimmed V and J ends, which lost 5 bases and 4 bases, there was a span of 15 bases. The germline CDR1 and CDR2 sequences are MNHEY and SMNVEV (reference sequence). The CDR3 spells CASSLEASRYNEQFF. CDR3 DNA sequence: TGTGCCAGCAGTCTGGAGGCTAGCAGGTACAATGAGCAGTTCTTC.

This clone was seen once. The chain is built from TRBV7-6 and TRBJ2-7; D might be TRBD2 (6 bases). In germline, CDR1 is SGHVS, CDR2 FNYEAQ. This CDR3 region has 13 residues. Trimming left V 3 bases short and J 3 bases short, with 9 bases between. This CDR3 reads CASSFRGNYEQYF. As DNA, the CDR3 is TGTGCCAGCAGCTTTCGGGGGAACTACGAGCAGTACTTC.

The gene calls are TRBV29-1 and TRBJ2-7; the match to TRBD2 covers 13 bases. CDR3 length: 14 residues. CDR1 and CDR2 from the germline V gene are SQVTM and ANQGSEA. V shed 7 bases, J shed 7 bases, and the junction held 10 bases outside the gene matches. The CDR3 nucleotides are TGCAGCGCCACCGGACTAGCGGGAGTCTGGGAGCAGTACTTC. It encodes CSATGLAGVWEQYF.

The rearrangement joins TRBV6-6 to TRBJ2-1, with 14 bases identical to TRBD2. The germline V gene encodes CDR1 MNHNY and CDR2 SVGAGI (reference sequence). CDR3 length: 15 amino acids. V trimming: 6 bases; J trimming: 10 bases; junction bases outside the gene matches: 8. CDR3 sequence reads: CASSSTSGGAEEQFF. As DNA, the CDR3 is TGTGCCAGCAGCTCGACTAGCGGGGGGGCCGAAGAGCAGTTCTTC.

The rearrangement uses TRBV5-1 and TRBJ2-7; 12 positions match TRBD2. The germline V gene encodes CDR1 SGHRS and CDR2 YFSETQ. The CDR3 runs 18 residues. The ends lost 1 base at V and 2 bases at J; junction bases unmatched: 10. In nucleotides, the CDR3 is TGCGCCAGCAGCTTGCCCGGACTAGCGGGAAGGAGGACCTACGAGCAGTACTTC. Translating it yields CASSLPGLAGRRTYEQYF.

The rearrangement links TRBV5-1 to TRBJ1-2; no clear D. The CDR3 has 12 residues. CDR1 and CDR2 (germline): SGHRS, YFSETQ. The ends were cut back, 0 bases at V and 13 bases at J, with 13 bases in the middle. CDR3 nucleotide sequence: TGCGCCAGCAGCTTGGAAGGCGCTCCGGGCACCTTC. It yields the protein CASSLEGAPGTF.

J is TRBJ1-1 and V is TRBV11-1, with D uncertain. The CDR3 consists of 12 residues. V was trimmed by 5 bases and J by 1 base, leaving 5 bases between them. Germline loops: CDR1 SGHAT, CDR2 FQDESV (reference sequence). Written as DNA, the CDR3 is TGTGCCAGCAGCCCGGGGAACACTGAAGCTTTCTTT. Translation: CASSPGNTEAFF.